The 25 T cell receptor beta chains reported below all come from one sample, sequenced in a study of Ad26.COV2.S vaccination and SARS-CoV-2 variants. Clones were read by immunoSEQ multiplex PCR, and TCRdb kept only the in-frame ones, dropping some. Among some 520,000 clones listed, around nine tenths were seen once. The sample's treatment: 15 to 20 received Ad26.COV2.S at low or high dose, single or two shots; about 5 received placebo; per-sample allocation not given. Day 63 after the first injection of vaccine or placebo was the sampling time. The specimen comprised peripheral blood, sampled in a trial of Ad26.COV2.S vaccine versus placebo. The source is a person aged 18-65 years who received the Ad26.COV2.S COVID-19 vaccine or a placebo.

The CDR3 nucleotides read TGTGCCAGCAGCCCGACAGCCCCTGGGGAGCAGTTCTTC. Translating gives CASSPTAPGEQFF. The chain employs TRBV11-2 and TRBJ2-1; the D gene is possibly TRBD1 (5 bases). CDR1 SGHAT and CDR2 FQNNGV come from the germline V gene. V lost 5 bases, J lost 10 bases, and 15 bases lay in between. The length of the CDR3 is 13 residues.

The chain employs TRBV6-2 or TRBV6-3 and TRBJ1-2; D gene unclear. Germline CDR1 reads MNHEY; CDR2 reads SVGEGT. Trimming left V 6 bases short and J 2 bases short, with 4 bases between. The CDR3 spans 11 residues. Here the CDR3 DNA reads TGTGCCAGCAGCTGGAACTATGGCTACACCTTC. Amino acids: CASSWNYGYTF.

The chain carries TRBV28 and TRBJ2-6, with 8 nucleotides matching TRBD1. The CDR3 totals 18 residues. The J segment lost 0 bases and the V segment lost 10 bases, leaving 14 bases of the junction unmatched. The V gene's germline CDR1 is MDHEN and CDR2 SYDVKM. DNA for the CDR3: TGTGCCATCAGAGGACAGGGTCCCATCGACTCTGGGGCCAACGTCCTGACTTTC. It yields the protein CAIRGQGPIDSGANVLTF. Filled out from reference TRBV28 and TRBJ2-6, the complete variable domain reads DVKVTQSSRYLVKRTGEKVFLECVQDMDHENMFWYRQDPGLGLRLIYFSYDVKMKEKGDIPEGYSVSREKKERFSLILESASTNQTSMYLCAIRGQGPIDSGANVLTFGAGSRLTVL.

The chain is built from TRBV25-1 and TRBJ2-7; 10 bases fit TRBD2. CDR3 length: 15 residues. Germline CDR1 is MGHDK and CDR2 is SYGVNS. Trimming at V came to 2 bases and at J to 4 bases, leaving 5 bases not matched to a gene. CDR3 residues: CASSEPSGGTYEQYF. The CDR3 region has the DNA TGTGCCAGCAGTGAACCTAGCGGGGGCACTTACGAGCAGTACTTC.

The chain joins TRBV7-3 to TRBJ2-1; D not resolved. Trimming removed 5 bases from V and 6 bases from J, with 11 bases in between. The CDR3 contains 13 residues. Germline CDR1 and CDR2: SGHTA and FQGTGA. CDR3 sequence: CASSAPASNEQFF. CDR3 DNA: TGTGCCAGCAGCGCCCCCGCATCCAATGAGCAGTTCTTC.

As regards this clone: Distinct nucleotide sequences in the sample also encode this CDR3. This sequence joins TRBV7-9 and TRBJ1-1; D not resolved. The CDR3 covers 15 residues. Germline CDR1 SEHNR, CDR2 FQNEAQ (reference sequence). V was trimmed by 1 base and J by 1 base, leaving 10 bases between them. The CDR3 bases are TGTGCCAGCAGCTTAGGGGCAGGAGGGAACACTGAAGCTTTCTTT. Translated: CASSLGAGGNTEAFF.

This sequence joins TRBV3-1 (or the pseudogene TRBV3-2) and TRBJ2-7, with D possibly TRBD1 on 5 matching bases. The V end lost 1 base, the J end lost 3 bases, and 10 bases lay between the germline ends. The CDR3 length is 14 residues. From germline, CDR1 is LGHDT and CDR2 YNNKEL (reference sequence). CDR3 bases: TGTGCCAGCAGCCAAGCCTGGGGCAACTACGAGCAGTACTTC. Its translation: CASSQAWGNYEQYF.

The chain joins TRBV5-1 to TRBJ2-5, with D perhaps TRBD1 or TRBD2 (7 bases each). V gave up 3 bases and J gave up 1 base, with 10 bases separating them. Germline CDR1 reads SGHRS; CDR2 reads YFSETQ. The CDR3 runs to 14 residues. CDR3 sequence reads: CASSSGGAQETQYF. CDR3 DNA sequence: TGCGCCAGCAGCTCAGGGGGGGCCCAAGAGACCCAGTACTTC.

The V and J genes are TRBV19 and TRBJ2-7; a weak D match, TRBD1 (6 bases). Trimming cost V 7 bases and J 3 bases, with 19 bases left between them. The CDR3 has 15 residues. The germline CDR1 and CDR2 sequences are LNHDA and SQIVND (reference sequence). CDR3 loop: CASTQKTGLGYEQYF. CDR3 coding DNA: TGTGCCAGTACTCAAAAAACAGGGTTGGGCTACGAGCAGTACTTC.

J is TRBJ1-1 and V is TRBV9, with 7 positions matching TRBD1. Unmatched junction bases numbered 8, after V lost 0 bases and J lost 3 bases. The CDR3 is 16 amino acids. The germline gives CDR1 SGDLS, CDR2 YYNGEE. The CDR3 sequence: CASSVEGIRGHTEAFF. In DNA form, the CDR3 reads TGTGCCAGCAGCGTAGAGGGCATTAGGGGGCACACTGAAGCTTTCTTT.

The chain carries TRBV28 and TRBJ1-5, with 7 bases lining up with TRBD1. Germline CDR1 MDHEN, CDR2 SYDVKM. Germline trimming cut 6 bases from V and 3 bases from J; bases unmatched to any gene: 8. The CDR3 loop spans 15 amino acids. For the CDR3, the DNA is TGTGCCAGCAGCCTGGGACAGAACTTCAATCAGCCCCAGCATTTT. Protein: CASSLGQNFNQPQHF.

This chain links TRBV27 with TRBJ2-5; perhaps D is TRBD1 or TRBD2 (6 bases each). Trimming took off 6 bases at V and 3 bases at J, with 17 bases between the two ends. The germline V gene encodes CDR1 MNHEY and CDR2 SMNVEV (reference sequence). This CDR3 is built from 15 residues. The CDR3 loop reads CASSSTGRREETQYF. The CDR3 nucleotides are TGTGCCAGCAGCTCAACAGGGCGGAGGGAAGAGACCCAGTACTTC.

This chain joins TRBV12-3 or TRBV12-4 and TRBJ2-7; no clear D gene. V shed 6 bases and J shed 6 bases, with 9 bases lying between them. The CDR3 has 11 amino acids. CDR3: CASRVSGEQYF. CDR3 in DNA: TGTGCCAGCAGGGTTTCCGGCGAGCAGTACTTC.

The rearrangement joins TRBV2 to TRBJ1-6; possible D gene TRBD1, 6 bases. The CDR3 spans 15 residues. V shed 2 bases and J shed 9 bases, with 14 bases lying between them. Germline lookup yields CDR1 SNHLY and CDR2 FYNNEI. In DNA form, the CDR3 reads TGTGCCAGCAGTGAACGGAACAGGGATCGTTCACCCCTCCACTTT. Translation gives CASSERNRDRSPLHF.

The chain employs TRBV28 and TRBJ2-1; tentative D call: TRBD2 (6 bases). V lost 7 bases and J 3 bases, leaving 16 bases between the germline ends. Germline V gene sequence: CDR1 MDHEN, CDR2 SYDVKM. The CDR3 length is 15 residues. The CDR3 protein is CASTPGTQDYNEQFF. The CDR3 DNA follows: TGTGCCAGCACCCCGGGGACTCAGGACTACAATGAGCAGTTCTTC.

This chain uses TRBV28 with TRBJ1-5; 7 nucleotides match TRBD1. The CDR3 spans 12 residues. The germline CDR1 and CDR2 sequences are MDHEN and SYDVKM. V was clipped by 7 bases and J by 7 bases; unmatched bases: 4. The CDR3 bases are TGTGCCAGCAATACAGGGGTGCAGCCCCAGCATTTT. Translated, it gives CASNTGVQPQHF.

The CDR3 is CATQTYGTASQPQHF. The CDR3 region has the DNA TGTGCCACCCAGACATACGGGACAGCCAGTCAGCCCCAGCATTTT. The chain employs TRBV19 and TRBJ1-5; the match to TRBD1 covers 7 bases. V dropped 10 bases and J dropped 6; count of bases not matched to a gene: 15. The CDR3 covers 15 residues. Per the germline V gene, CDR1 is LNHDA and CDR2 is SQIVND (reference sequence).

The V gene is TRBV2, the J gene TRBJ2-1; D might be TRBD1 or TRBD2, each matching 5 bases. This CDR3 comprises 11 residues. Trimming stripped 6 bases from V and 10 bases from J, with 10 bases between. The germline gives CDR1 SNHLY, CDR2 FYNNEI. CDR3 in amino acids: CASRGTVEQFF. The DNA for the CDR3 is TGTGCCAGCAGGGGGACCGTGGAGCAGTTCTTC.

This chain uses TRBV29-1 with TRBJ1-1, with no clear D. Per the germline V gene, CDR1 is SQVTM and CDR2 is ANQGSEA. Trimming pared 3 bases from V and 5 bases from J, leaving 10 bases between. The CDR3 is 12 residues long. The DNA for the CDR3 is TGCAGCGTTGAGGGTTTCGGGACTGAAGCTTTCTTT. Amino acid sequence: CSVEGFGTEAFF.

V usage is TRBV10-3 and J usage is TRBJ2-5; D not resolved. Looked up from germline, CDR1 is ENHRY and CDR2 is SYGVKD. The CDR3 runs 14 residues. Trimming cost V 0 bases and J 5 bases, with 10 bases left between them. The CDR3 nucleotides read TGTGCCATCAGTGAGTCGCACCGGACGGAGACCCAGTACTTC. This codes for CAISESHRTETQYF.

The CDR3 nucleotides are TGTGCCACCAGTGACACTAATCAGCCCCAGCATTTT. The encoded protein is CATSDTNQPQHF. The rearrangement links TRBV24-1 to TRBJ1-5, with D uncertain. The CDR3 sequence is 12 residues long. V was pared by 4 bases and J by 4 bases, with 4 bases between. Germline V gene sequence: CDR1 KGHDR, CDR2 SFDVKD.

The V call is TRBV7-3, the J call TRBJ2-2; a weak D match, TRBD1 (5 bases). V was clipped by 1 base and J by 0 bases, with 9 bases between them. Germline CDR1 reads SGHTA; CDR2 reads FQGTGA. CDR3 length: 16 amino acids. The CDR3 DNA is TGTGCCAGCAGCTTAAAAACAGGAACGAACACCGGGGAGCTGTTTTTT. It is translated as CASSLKTGTNTGELFF.

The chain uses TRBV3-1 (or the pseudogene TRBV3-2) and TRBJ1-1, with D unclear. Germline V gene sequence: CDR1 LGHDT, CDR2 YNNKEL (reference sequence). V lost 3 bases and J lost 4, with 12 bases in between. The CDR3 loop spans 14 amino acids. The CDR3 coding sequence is TGTGCCAGCAGCCATAACCATAACCCCACTGAAGCTTTCTTT. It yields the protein CASSHNHNPTEAFF.

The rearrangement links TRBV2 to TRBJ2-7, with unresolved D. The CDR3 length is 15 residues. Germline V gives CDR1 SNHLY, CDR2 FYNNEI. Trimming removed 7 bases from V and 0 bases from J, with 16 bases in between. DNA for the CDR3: TGTGCCAGCACTCAGTCGTTGGGGTCCTCCTACGAGCAGTACTTC. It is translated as CASTQSLGSSYEQYF.

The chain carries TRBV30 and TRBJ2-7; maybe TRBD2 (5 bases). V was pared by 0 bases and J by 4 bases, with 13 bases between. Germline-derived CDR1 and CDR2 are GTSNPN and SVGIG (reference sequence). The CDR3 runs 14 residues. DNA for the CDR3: TGTGCCTGGAGTGTCAGACTACTCTTTTACGAGCAGTACTTC. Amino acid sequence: CAWSVRLLFYEQYF. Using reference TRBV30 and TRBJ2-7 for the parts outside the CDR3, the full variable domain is SQTIHQWPATLVQPVGSPLSLECTVEGTSNPNLYWYRQAAGRGLQLLFYSVGIGQISSEVPQNLSASRPQDRQFILSSKKLLLSDSGFYLCAWSVRLLFYEQYFGPGTRLTVT.